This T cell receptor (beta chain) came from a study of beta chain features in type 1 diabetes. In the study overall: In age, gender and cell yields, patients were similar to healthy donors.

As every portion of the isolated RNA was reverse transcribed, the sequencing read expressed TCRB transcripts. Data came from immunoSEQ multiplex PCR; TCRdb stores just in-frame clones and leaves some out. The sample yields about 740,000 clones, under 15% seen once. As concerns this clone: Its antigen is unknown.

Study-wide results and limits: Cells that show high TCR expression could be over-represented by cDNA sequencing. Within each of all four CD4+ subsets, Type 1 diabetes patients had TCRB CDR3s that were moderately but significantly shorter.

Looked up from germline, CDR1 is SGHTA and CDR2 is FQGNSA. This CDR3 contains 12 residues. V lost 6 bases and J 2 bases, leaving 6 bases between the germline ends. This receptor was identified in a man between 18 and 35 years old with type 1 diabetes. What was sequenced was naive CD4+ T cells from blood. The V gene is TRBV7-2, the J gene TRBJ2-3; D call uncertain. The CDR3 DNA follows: TGTGCCAGCAGTTCACTCACAGATACGCAGTATTTT. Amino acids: CASSSLTDTQYF.